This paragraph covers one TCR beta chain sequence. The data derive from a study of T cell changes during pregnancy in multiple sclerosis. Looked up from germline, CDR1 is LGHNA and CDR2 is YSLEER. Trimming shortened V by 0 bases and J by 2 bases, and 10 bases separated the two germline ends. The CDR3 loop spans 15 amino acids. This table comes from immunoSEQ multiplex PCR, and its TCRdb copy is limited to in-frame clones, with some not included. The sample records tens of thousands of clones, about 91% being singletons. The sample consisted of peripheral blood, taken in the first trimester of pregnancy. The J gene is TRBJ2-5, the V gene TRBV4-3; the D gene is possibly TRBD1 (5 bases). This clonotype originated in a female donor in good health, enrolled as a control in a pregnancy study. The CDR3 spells CASSQDRRGQETQYF. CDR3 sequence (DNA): TGCGCCAGCAGCCAAGATAGAAGGGGACAAGAGACCCAGTACTTC.